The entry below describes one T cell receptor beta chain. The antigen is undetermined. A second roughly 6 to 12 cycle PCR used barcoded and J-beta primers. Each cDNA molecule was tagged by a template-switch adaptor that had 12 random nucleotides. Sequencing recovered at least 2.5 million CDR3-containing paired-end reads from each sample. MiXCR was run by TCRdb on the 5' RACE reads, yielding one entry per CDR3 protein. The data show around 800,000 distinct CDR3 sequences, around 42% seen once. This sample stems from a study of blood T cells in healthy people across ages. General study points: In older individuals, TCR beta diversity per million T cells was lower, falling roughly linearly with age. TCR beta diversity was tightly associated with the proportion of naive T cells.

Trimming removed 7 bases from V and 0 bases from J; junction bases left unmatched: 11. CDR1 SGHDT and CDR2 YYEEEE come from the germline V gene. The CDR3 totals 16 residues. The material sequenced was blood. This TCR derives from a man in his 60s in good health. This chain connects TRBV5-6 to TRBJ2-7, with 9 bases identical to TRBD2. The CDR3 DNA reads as TGTGCCAGCCGGCAGGGAGCTAGCGGGATCTCCTACGAGCAGTACTTC. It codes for CASRQGASGISYEQYF. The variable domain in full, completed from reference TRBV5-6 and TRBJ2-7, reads DAGVTQSPTHLIKTRGQQVTLRCSPKSGHDTVSWYQQALGQGPQFIFQYYEEEERQRGNFPDRFSGHQFPNYSSELNVNALLLGDSALYLCASRQGASGISYEQYFGPGTRLTVT.